What follows is one T cell receptor beta chain and its context. Its antigen is not identified. These data belong to a study of monozygotic twins with cystic fibrosis. The overall study: Approximately 3 micrograms of fragmented DNA underwent approximately 15 PCR cycles for library preparation. Whole-study findings and limits: No link emerged between shared CDR3 counts and age, concordance or severity. Monozygotic CF twins shared more identical nucleotide clonotypes than unrelated patients. Median Simpson clonality of roughly 0.01 suggested naive T cells predominated.

TCRdb keeps only in-frame clones here, not all; method: immunoSEQ multiplex PCR. The sample holds around 23,000 clones, approximately 90% seen once. The V gene lost 2 bases and the J gene lost 1 base, with 9 bases spanning the gap. CDR1 is SGHNT, CDR2 YYREEE, per germline (reference sequence). CDR3 length equals 14 residues. The sequenced sample consisted of blood. The source of this sequence is a girl aged 2-10 years with cystic fibrosis. The chain carries TRBV5-4 and TRBJ1-1; D remains ambiguous. In nucleotides, the CDR3 is TGTGCCAGCAGCTTCAAGCCTGAGAACACTGAAGCTTTCTTT. Protein sequence: CASSFKPENTEAFF. Full variable domain (remainder filled in from reference TRBV5-4 and TRBJ1-1): ETGVTQSPTHLIKTRGQQVTLRCSSQSGHNTVSWYQQALGQGPQFIFQYYREEENGRGNFPPRFSGLQFPNYSSELNVNALELDDSALYLCASSFKPENTEAFFGQGTRLTVV.